This TCR beta chain was observed in a study of T-cell reconstitution after alpha-beta-depleted transplantation in children. Study observations and caveats: It was newly produced T cells that mostly accounted for T-cell counts and diversity one year after transplant. Several hundred rapidly expanded clones from non-depleted graft cells reportedly supplied alpha-beta T cells about two months post-transplant. Surviving recipient T cells and intrathymic progenitors accounted for some patients' high TCRbeta diversity at day 60.

Unique molecular identifiers were built into the TCRbeta library. TCRdb used MiXCR to reprocess the PCR reads, holding one entry per CDR3 protein. The table records about 640,000 distinct CDR3 sequences, 13% of them present only once. This CDR3 contains 14 residues. The V and J ends lost 7 bases and 10 bases, in that order; junction bases with no gene match: 7. Germline CDR1 is MNHNS and CDR2 is SASEGT. This clonotype was picked up a small number of times. Antigen: not known. The chain has TRBV6-1 and TRBJ2-1; 13 nucleotides agree with TRBD2. This TCR was recovered from a male patient younger than 18 who had a stem cell transplant for acute myeloid leukemia, so the T cells may come from the graft donor. The sequencing here drew on PBMCs, mostly from graft donor cells, taken 360 days after TCRalphabeta/CD19-depleted stem cell transplant. CDR3 region: CASTGLAGEGEQFF. CDR3 sequence (DNA): TGTGCCAGCACCGGACTAGCGGGAGAGGGGGAGCAGTTCTTC.